This is a list of T cell receptor beta chains from one sample in a study of blood T cell repertoires in COVID-19. TCRdb keeps only in-frame clones here, not all; method: immunoSEQ multiplex PCR. The sample has 210,000 or so clones; 80% to 90% are singletons. What was sequenced was peripheral blood. The receptors come from a woman aged 45 to 65 with active or convalescent COVID-19. The CDR3 runs from the conserved cysteine through the conserved F or W. A D gene is named only where the DNA matches it firmly. Size values are once, few and many counts, or a class for expanded clones, and some rows have none.

J,length,size,D,V,DNA,CDR3
TRBJ1-5,18,NA,NA,TRBV12-5,TGTGCTAGTGGTTTGGGTCGGGGAGGCCTTTATAGCAATCAGCCCCAGCATTTT,CASGLGRGGLYSNQPQHF
TRBJ2-3,13,NA,NA,TRBV29-1,TGCAGCGTTGTTAGGGGTTGGGCGGATACGCAGTATTTT,CSVVRGWADTQYF
TRBJ1-2,15,NA,TRBD1,TRBV5-4,TGTGCCAGCAGCTCGCTTGACAGGGGGGACTATGGCTACACCTTC,CASSSLDRGDYGYTF
TRBJ2-7,15,many,NA,TRBV7-9,TGTGCCAGCAGCTTAAACCAGGCTGCCGACTACTTGCAGTACTTC,CASSLNQAADYLQYF
TRBJ1-2,19,few,NA,TRBV27,TGTGCCAGCAGTTTAGGCCCCCGGCTTGGGCGAGATTTAAACTATGGCTACACCTTC,CASSLGPRLGRDLNYGYTF
TRBJ1-5,19,NA,TRBD1,TRBV30,TGTGCTCCACTACCCGGGGACAGGGAAGGGGTTCCAATTAATCAGCCCCAGCATTTT,CAPLPGDREGVPINQPQHF
TRBJ2-1,18,NA,TRBD2,TRBV2,TGTGCCAGCGGCGATATACTACGGGTAGCGGGAGGGTCCCTCCCCCAGTTCTTC,CASGDILRVAGGSLPQFF
TRBJ2-3,16,NA,NA,TRBV20-1,TGCAGTGCTAGTCTTCTCGGAGTTACTTCGGGGGATACGCAGTATTTT,CSASLLGVTSGDTQYF
TRBJ2-5,14,NA,TRBD2,TRBV29-1,TGCAGCGTTGGGGGGCGGGGGGGCCATGAGACCCAGTACTTC,CSVGGRGGHETQYF
TRBJ2-7,16,once,TRBD2,TRBV6-5,TGTGCCAGCAGATACGGCGGGGGGACTATATCCTACGAGCAGTACTTC,CASRYGGGTISYEQYF
TRBJ2-1,17,NA,TRBD2,TRBV4-1,TGCGCCAGCAGCCCCGTTCGGGGGACTAGTGATTACAATGAGCAGTTCTTC,CASSPVRGTSDYNEQFF
TRBJ1-1,14,once,NA,TRBV10-3,TGTGCCATCTCCCAGGAAGGGGTCAACACTGAAGCTTTCTTT,CAISQEGVNTEAFF
TRBJ1-2,14,NA,NA,TRBV28,TGTGCCAGCAGGGGGCGTGGCGGTAACTATGGCTACACCTTC,CASRGRGGNYGYTF
TRBJ2-5,14,NA,NA,TRBV7-9,TGTGCCAGCAGCTTATTGGACACGCAAGAGACCCAGTACTTC,CASSLLDTQETQYF
TRBJ2-3,14,few,TRBD1,TRBV3-1/TRBV3-2,TGTGCCAGCAGCCTGGGGACAGGGCTCGATACGCAGTATTTT,CASSLGTGLDTQYF
TRBJ1-6,14,NA,NA,TRBV18,TGTGCCAGCTCACCCGGACAGCCCTATTCACCCCTCCACTTT,CASSPGQPYSPLHF
TRBJ2-3,16,NA,TRBD1,TRBV15,TGTGCCACCAGCAGGTCTCCCGGGACAGTACCCGATACGCAGTATTTT,CATSRSPGTVPDTQYF
TRBJ1-4,14,NA,NA,TRBV7-9,TGTGCCAGCAGCTTAATGGGGGCAGATGAAAAACTGTTTTTT,CASSLMGADEKLFF
TRBJ2-7,13,few,NA,TRBV20-1,TGCAGTGCTAGTGGTGGCGGTTCCTACGAGCAGTACTTC,CSASGGGSYEQYF
TRBJ2-7,15,NA,NA,TRBV27,TGTGCCAGCAGTAGGGGCCGGGGGGCTGTCTACGAGCAGTACTTC,CASSRGRGAVYEQYF
TRBJ1-2,15,NA,NA,TRBV6-5,TGTGCCAGCATACCTCGCATGACCGGGAACTATGGCTACACCTTC,CASIPRMTGNYGYTF
TRBJ2-1,12,few,NA,TRBV2,TGTGCCAGCAACAGGGCAGGCAATGAGCAGTTCTTC,CASNRAGNEQFF
TRBJ1-1,15,NA,TRBD1,TRBV6-5,TGTGCCAGCAGTTTCCCAGGGGGCCCGGGGACTGAAGCTTTCTTT,CASSFPGGPGTEAFF
TRBJ1-1,12,NA,NA,TRBV6-5,TGTGCCAGCAGTTACGGGGGGGCTGAAGCTTTCTTT,CASSYGGAEAFF
TRBJ2-7,14,NA,TRBD1,TRBV5-1,TGCGCCAGCAGCTTAATGGGACAGCTCTACGAGCAGTACTTC,CASSLMGQLYEQYF